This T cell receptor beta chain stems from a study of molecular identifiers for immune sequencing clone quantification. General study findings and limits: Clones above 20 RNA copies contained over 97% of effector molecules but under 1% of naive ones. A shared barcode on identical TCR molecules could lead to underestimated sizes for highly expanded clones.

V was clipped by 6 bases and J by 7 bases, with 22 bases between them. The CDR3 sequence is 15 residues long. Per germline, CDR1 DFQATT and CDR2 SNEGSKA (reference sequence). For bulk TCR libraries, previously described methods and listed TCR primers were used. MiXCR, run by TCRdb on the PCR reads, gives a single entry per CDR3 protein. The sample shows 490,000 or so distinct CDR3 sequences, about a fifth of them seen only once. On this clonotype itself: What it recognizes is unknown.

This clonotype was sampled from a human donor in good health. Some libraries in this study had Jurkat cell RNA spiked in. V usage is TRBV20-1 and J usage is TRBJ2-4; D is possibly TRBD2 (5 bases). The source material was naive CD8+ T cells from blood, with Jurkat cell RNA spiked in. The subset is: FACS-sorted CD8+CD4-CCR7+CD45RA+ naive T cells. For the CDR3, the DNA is TGCAGTGCCCCACTTTCTAGCTCCGCCGATAACATTCAGTACTTC. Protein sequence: CSAPLSSSADNIQYF.